The sequence of this TCR beta chain was determined in a study of cytomegalovirus exposure and HLA in healthy donors. About this clone: Its antigen is still unknown.

Points from the study as a whole: Some highly shared sequence variants likely arose as a pipeline artifact. Further analysis, carried out later, found HLA-associated TCR beta chains more clonally expanded than equally common other chains.

PCR used 60 Vbeta primers and 13 Jbeta primers. The table came from immunoSEQ multiplex PCR; TCRdb's copy has only in-frame clones and leaves some out. Here the sample table reports 150,000 to 200,000 clones. Each donor's status was that of a healthy bone marrow donor. The CDR3 loop spans 13 amino acids. CDR1 and CDR2 from the germline V gene are MGHDK and SYGVNS. V lost 7 bases to trimming and J lost 5 bases; unmatched junction nucleotides: 2. The source material was PBMCs. This TCR came from a woman aged 18-29 years in good health and CMV-seropositive. This chain uses TRBV25-1 with TRBJ1-1, with TRBD1 identical over 12 bases. The CDR3 sequence is CASTGQGATEAFF. CDR3 DNA sequence: TGTGCCAGCACGGGACAGGGGGCGACTGAAGCTTTCTTT. The variable domain in full, completed from reference TRBV25-1 and TRBJ1-1, reads EADIYQTPRYLVIGTGKKITLECSQTMGHDKMYWYQQDPGMELHLIHYSYGVNSTEKGDLSSESTVSRIRTEHFPLTLESARPSHTSQYLCASTGQGATEAFFGQGTRLTVV.